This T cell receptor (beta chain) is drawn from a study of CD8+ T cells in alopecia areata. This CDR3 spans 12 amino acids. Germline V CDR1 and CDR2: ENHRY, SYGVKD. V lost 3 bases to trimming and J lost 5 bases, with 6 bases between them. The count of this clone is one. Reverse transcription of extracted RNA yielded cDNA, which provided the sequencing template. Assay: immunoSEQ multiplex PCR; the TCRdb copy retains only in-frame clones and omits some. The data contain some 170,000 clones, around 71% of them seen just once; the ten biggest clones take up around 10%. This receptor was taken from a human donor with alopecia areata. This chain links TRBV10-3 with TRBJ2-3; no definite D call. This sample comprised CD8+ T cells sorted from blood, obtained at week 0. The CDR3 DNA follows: TGTGCCATCAGTGAAGGAGTAGATACGCAGTATTTT. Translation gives CAISEGVDTQYF.